This TCR beta chain was obtained from a study of blood T cell repertoires in COVID-19. Study background: The origin of the acute and convalescent COVID-19 samples was the United States, Italy and Spain. T cells, B-cell-depleted T cells, or PBMCs provided the cDNA or gDNA that served as material.

As processed by the authors: The assay estimated nucleated cells by amplifying reference gene primers. The table came from immunoSEQ multiplex PCR; TCRdb's copy has only in-frame clones and leaves some out. V, J and clone size derive from that table, while D and trimming were established from the DNA sequence. The sample lists about 240,000 clones, roughly 82% occurring once. Per the germline V gene, CDR1 is MDHEN and CDR2 is SYDVKM. This CDR3 is 13 amino acids long. The V and J ends lost 8 bases and 2 bases respectively, with 10 bases between them. This chain connects TRBV28 to TRBJ1-5; weak D call: TRBD1 (6 bases). Sequencing was done on a sample of peripheral blood. The source of this sequence is an elderly man with acute or convalescent COVID-19. The CDR3 nucleotides are TGTGCCAGCGGGGCAGGGGGCAATCAGCCCCAGCATTTT. Translated: CASGAGGNQPQHF.